What follows are 10 T cell receptor beta chains derived from one specimen sequenced in a study of blood T cell repertoires in COVID-19. Clones were sequenced by immunoSEQ multiplex PCR, and TCRdb holds only the in-frame ones, with some missing. The data hold roughly 100,000 clones, with approximately 91% observed a single time. Sequencing was done on a sample of peripheral blood. Receptors originate from a human donor in a cohort sampled during active COVID-19.

This chain links TRBV2 with TRBJ2-1; 8 bases align to TRBD1. In germline, CDR1 is SNHLY, CDR2 FYNNEI. J was trimmed by 8 bases and V by 10 bases; bases with no gene match: 10. The CDR3 extends over 13 amino acids. As DNA, the CDR3 is TGTGCCACACAGGGGGGTTCGCCGGATGAGCAGTTCTTC. Translating gives CATQGGSPDEQFF.

This clone was counted once. The CDR3 DNA is TGTGCCAGTAGTACGTCTGGACAGGGCCCCCGTGGCTACACCTTC. Protein product: CASSTSGQGPRGYTF. This sequence joins TRBV19 and TRBJ1-2, with TRBD1 matching over 8 bases. CDR3 length: 15 residues. V gave up 4 bases and J gave up 7 bases; unmatched junction bases: 11. Per germline, CDR1 LNHDA and CDR2 SQIVND (reference sequence).

This chain links TRBV5-4 with TRBJ2-1, with a tentative D call TRBD2 (6 bases). Germline lookup yields CDR1 SGHNT and CDR2 YYREEE (reference sequence). This CDR3 comprises 15 residues. Trimming shortened V by 3 bases and J by 6 bases, and 16 bases separated the two germline ends. The CDR3 bases are TGTGCCAGCAGCTCGCGCCTTACTAGCAGCAATGAGCAGTTCTTC. Its translation: CASSSRLTSSNEQFF.

The V and J genes are TRBV3-1 (or the pseudogene TRBV3-2) and TRBJ2-4; 10 bases map to TRBD1. This CDR3 is 15 amino acids long. The V gene end was trimmed by 4 bases and the J gene end by 4 bases; junction bases not matched to a gene: 4. In germline, CDR1 is LGHDT, CDR2 YNNKEL (reference sequence). CDR3 coding DNA: TGTGCCAGCAGCCCCCGACAGGGGGCTAAAAACATTCAGTACTTC. Translating gives CASSPRQGAKNIQYF.

The V gene is TRBV2, the J gene TRBJ1-5; D possibly corresponds to TRBD1 (6 bases). Germline V gene sequence: CDR1 SNHLY, CDR2 FYNNEI. V lost 4 bases, J lost 6 bases, and 25 bases lay in between. This CDR3 spans 18 amino acids. CDR3 in amino acids: CASSAQGLGLGATQPQHF. The CDR3 DNA reads TGTGCCAGCAGTGCGCAGGGGCTAGGTTTAGGGGCAACTCAGCCCCAGCATTTT.

The chain uses TRBV5-6 and TRBJ2-3, with TRBD2 matching 8 bases. Trimming took 6 bases from V and 2 from J; bases not matched to a gene: 11. The CDR3 extends over 16 amino acids. Germline V gene lookup returns CDR1 SGHDT and CDR2 YYEEEE. CDR3 nucleotides: TGTGCCAGCATCCGTTTCCGGGGGGGAGACACAGATACGCAGTATTTT. This encodes CASIRFRGGDTDTQYF.

The chain links TRBV7-9 to TRBJ1-1, with 8 positions matching TRBD1. The trim removed 0 bases at V and 5 bases at J, leaving 5 bases unmatched. CDR1 is SEHNR and CDR2 is FQNEAQ in the germline V gene (reference sequence). The CDR3 extends over 15 amino acids. The CDR3 sequence is CASSLADRVGTEAFF. The CDR3 nucleotides are TGTGCCAGCAGCTTAGCGGACAGGGTAGGAACTGAAGCTTTCTTT.

The J gene is TRBJ2-3, the V gene TRBV9, with D possibly matching TRBD2 (6 bases). Trimming pared 3 bases from V and 0 bases from J, leaving 8 bases between. The CDR3 totals 14 residues. Germline assignment: CDR1 SGDLS and CDR2 YYNGEE. Written as DNA, the CDR3 is TGTGCCAGCAGCGCGGGACTTAGCACAGATACGCAGTATTTT. It encodes CASSAGLSTDTQYF.

The table lists this clone with a count of one. The chain carries TRBV7-2 and TRBJ2-4; 7 nucleotides align to TRBD1. This CDR3 is built from 12 residues. The germline V gene encodes CDR1 SGHTA and CDR2 FQGNSA. V lost 4 bases to trimming and J lost 8 bases; unmatched junction nucleotides: 2. CDR3 protein: CASSSTGDIQYF. DNA of the CDR3: TGTGCCAGCAGCTCAACAGGGGACATTCAGTACTTC.

The gene calls are TRBV9 and TRBJ2-6; 7 nucleotides agree with TRBD1. CDR1 and CDR2 from the germline V gene are SGDLS and YYNGEE. The CDR3 covers 20 residues. With V trimmed by 0 bases and J by 0 bases, 12 bases remained unmatched. In DNA form, the CDR3 reads TGTGCCAGCAGCGTAGCCCCGACGGACAGGTTTTCCTCTGGGGCCAACGTCCTGACTTTC. Amino acids: CASSVAPTDRFSSGANVLTF.